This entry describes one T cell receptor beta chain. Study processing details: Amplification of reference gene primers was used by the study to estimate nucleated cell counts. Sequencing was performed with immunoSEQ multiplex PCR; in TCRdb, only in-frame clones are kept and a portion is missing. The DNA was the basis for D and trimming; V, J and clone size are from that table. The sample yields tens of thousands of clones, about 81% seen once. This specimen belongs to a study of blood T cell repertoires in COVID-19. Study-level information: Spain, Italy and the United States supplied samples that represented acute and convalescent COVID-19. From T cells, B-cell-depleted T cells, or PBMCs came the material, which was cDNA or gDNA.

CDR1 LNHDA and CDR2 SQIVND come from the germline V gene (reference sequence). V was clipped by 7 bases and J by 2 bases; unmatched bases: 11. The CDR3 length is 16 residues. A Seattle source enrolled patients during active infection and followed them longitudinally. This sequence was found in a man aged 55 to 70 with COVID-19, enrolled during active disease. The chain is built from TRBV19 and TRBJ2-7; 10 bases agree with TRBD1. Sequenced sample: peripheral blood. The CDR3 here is CASTQGSGTGAYEQYF. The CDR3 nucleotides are TGTGCCAGTACCCAAGGTTCCGGGACAGGGGCCTACGAGCAGTACTTC.